One and the same sample provided the 14 T cell receptor beta chains below, sequenced in a study of blood T cells in healthy people across ages. For the second PCR, which ran for about 7 to 11 cycles, a sample-barcoded 5' primer and a J-beta primer mix were used. TCRdb re-called the 5' RACE reads through MiXCR, storing one row per CDR3 protein. The repertoire has over 1.5 million distinct CDR3 sequences, 49% of them found once; the top ten carry around 2.1%. The specimen sequenced was blood. These receptors originate from a woman in her thirties or forties in good health.

A single count supports this clonotype. The chain couples TRBV29-1 to TRBJ1-2; D gene uncertain. Per germline, CDR1 SQVTM and CDR2 ANQGSEA. This CDR3 has 14 amino acids. Trimming shortened V by 4 bases and J by 0 bases, and 12 bases separated the two germline ends. Here the CDR3 DNA reads TGCAGCGTTGTAGCGCCAGCTCCTAACTATGGCTACACCTTC. Translating it yields CSVVAPAPNYGYTF.

This clonotype was detected only a few times. This chain connects TRBV5-1 to TRBJ1-4, with D possibly TRBD1 on 6 matching bases. This CDR3 is built from 16 residues. Per the germline V gene, CDR1 is SGHRS and CDR2 is YFSETQ. The ends were cut back, 5 bases at V and 2 bases at J, with 16 bases in the middle. As DNA, the CDR3 is TGCGCCAGCAGTTACTCAGGGGCCCACACTAATGAAAAACTGTTTTTT. This gives the protein CASSYSGAHTNEKLFF.

This clonotype was counted between two and nine times. The gene calls are TRBV5-1 and TRBJ2-5; 8 nucleotides align to TRBD1. The CDR3 consists of 15 residues. CDR1 is SGHRS and CDR2 is YFSETQ in the germline V gene. V was pared by 2 bases and J by 0 bases, with 3 bases of the junction left unmatched. For the CDR3, the DNA is TGCGCCAGCAGCTTTAACAGGGGGTACCAAGAGACCCAGTACTTC. Residues: CASSFNRGYQETQYF.

This chain links TRBV4-2 with TRBJ2-7; D possibly corresponds to TRBD1 (6 bases). Germline assignment: CDR1 LGHNA and CDR2 YNFKEQ. V lost 0 bases, J lost 3 bases, and 12 bases lay in between. CDR3 length: 15 amino acids. CDR3 sequence (DNA): TGTGCCAGCAGCCAAGACGTACAGGGCTTCTACGAGCAGTACTTC. It encodes CASSQDVQGFYEQYF.

The chain uses TRBV10-3 and TRBJ2-7, with D unresolved. Germline V CDR1 and CDR2: ENHRY, SYGVKD. V lost 3 bases and J 6 bases, leaving 6 bases between the germline ends. The CDR3 is 11 residues long. CDR3 loop: CAISEQIEQYF. The CDR3 DNA reads as TGTGCCATCAGTGAACAGATCGAGCAGTACTTC.

This sequence joins TRBV10-3 and TRBJ2-3, with TRBD2 as a possible D gene (6 bases). V dropped 4 bases and J dropped 9 bases, with 17 bases sitting between them. The CDR3 length is 14 residues. CDR1 and CDR2 from the germline V gene are ENHRY and SYGVKD. The CDR3 DNA reads as TGTGCCATCAGTGTTTTTCGGCGGGGCCCAACGCAGTATTTT. Translating it yields CAISVFRRGPTQYF.

The chain couples TRBV6-5 to TRBJ1-6; no reliable D call. Germline loops: CDR1 MNHEY, CDR2 SVGAGI. V was pared by 0 bases and J by 5 bases, with 11 bases between. This CDR3 region has 16 residues. CDR3: CASSYSIRANNSPLHF. Written as DNA, the CDR3 is TGTGCCAGCAGTTACTCTATTAGGGCCAATAATTCACCCCTCCACTTT.

The chain has TRBV29-1 and TRBJ1-2; 7 bases are a match to TRBD1. CDR1 SQVTM and CDR2 ANQGSEA come from the germline V gene. CDR3 length: 18 residues. With 4 bases clipped from V and 5 bases from J, the junction kept 22 bases outside the gene matches. The CDR3: CSVAYRDSPYLAFYGYTF. DNA of the CDR3: TGCAGCGTTGCCTACCGGGACAGCCCATACTTGGCCTTTTATGGCTACACCTTC.

The chain employs TRBV5-1 and TRBJ2-5; TRBD2 agrees at 15 bases. Germline V gene sequence: CDR1 SGHRS, CDR2 YFSETQ. V shed 0 bases, J shed 5 bases, and the junction held 8 bases outside the gene matches. This CDR3 has 18 amino acids. The CDR3 region is CASSLGWTSGGAEETQYF. The CDR3 coding sequence is TGCGCCAGCAGCTTGGGTTGGACTAGCGGGGGGGCCGAGGAGACCCAGTACTTC.

V and J are TRBV24-1 and TRBJ2-1; 7 nucleotides line up with TRBD2. The CDR3 runs to 16 residues. Germline CDR1 KGHDR, CDR2 SFDVKD. Trimming at V came to 5 bases and at J to 1 base, leaving 7 bases not matched to a gene. The CDR3 sequence: CATSVSRGGSYNEQFF. The CDR3 DNA reads TGTGCCACCAGTGTTTCCCGGGGAGGGTCCTACAATGAGCAGTTCTTC.

This chain joins TRBV7-9 and TRBJ2-3; D gene ambiguous. The CDR3 has 16 amino acids. Germline-derived CDR1 and CDR2 are SEHNR and FQNEAQ (reference sequence). The V end was cut by 4 bases, the J end by 0 bases, with 14 bases between. CDR3: CASSYSLLTSTDTQYF. The CDR3 DNA is TGTGCCAGCAGCTATTCCTTGCTGACTAGCACAGATACGCAGTATTTT. The variable domain in full, with the rest retrieved from reference TRBV7-9 and TRBJ2-3, is DTGVSQNPRHKITKRGQNVTFRCDPISEHNRLYWYRQTLGQGPEFLTYFQNEAQLEKSRLLSDRFSAERPKGSFSTLEIQRTEQGDSAMYLCASSYSLLTSTDTQYFGPGTRLTVL.

This clonotype was recorded a few times. This chain links TRBV12-3 or TRBV12-4 with TRBJ2-7, with a possible D match to TRBD2 (6 bases). CDR3 length: 14 residues. The germline V and J ends were trimmed by 6 bases and 4 bases, with 16 bases remaining between them. The CDR3 nucleotides read TGTGCCAGCAGCCGTGGAGCGGGTCATTACGAGCAGTACTTC. This encodes CASSRGAGHYEQYF.

V and J are TRBV5-1 and TRBJ2-5; 8 bases are shared with TRBD1. The junction had 10 bases not matched to a gene; V was cut back by 4 bases and J by 8 bases. The CDR3 loop spans 14 amino acids. Germline loops: CDR1 SGHRS, CDR2 YFSETQ. The DNA for the CDR3 is TGCGCCAGCAGCCCGGGACAGGAGTTGGGAACCCAGTACTTC. Protein sequence: CASSPGQELGTQYF.

This chain joins TRBV12-3 or TRBV12-4 and TRBJ2-5; TRBD1 agrees at 9 bases. There are 16 residues in the CDR3. The V segment lost 5 bases and the J segment 2 bases; nucleotides outside the gene matches: 9. The CDR3: CASSDGRDRAQETQYF. DNA of the CDR3: TGTGCCAGCAGTGACGGCCGGGACAGGGCACAAGAGACCCAGTACTTC.